This TCR beta chain came from a study of CD8 T cells in Susac syndrome. RNA totalling roughly 0.45 to 1 ug underwent reverse transcription with random hexamers. Each CDR3 protein gets one entry after TCRdb re-called the immunoSEQ multiplex PCR reads with MiXCR. This sample yields hundreds of thousands of distinct CDR3 sequences, of which roughly 85% are seen a single time; approximately 0.2% belongs to the top ten. Trimming pared 4 bases from V and 0 bases from J, leaving 10 bases between. The CDR3 consists of 15 residues. The germline gives CDR1 LNHNV, CDR2 YYDKDF (reference sequence). This sequence originates from a human donor with multiple sclerosis. V is TRBV15 and J is TRBJ1-5; D is undetermined. The sequencing sample was made of CD8+ T cells from PBMCs. The CDR3 loop is CATSKGPNSNQPQHF. The CDR3 DNA sequence: TGTGCCACCAGCAAAGGACCCAATAGCAATCAGCCCCAGCATTTT.